This note documents a single TCR beta chain sequence. This sample is drawn from a study of T cells after yellow fever vaccination. V dropped 7 bases and J dropped 5 bases, with 8 bases sitting between them. The CDR3 runs 11 residues. The germline CDR1 and CDR2 sequences are SNHLY and FYNNEI. TCRdb itself ran the 5' RACE reads through MiXCR, one entry per CDR3 protein. The sample carries 250,000 to 400,000 distinct CDR3 sequences, roughly 4.3% recorded once. The rearrangement links TRBV2 to TRBJ2-5; unclear D gene. The sample in question was PBMCs, obtained 5 days after the yellow fever booster vaccination. The source is a man younger than 35 who received the YFV17D yellow fever vaccine. CDR3 bases: TGTGCCAGCACCGTGAGGGAGACCCAGTACTTC. Its protein is CASTVRETQYF.